This T cell receptor (beta chain) was identified during a study of Tregs in tolerant kidney transplant recipients. CD4+CD25+CD127- Tregs, CD4+CD25- non-Tregs, CD4 and CD8 cells were sorted. Germline CDR1 MGHRA, CDR2 YSYEKL. The CDR3 sequence is 16 residues long. Note on this clone: Its cognate antigen is unknown. One end of the junction is discordant with germline, which a read error may explain. Other nucleotide sequences in the sample specify the same CDR3.

TCRdb keeps only in-frame clones here, not all; method: immunoSEQ multiplex PCR. This sample has some 69,000 clones, with about 83% found just once. General study findings and limits: This study did not directly address biological reproducibility.

The chain has TRBV4-1 and TRBJ1-1, with D maybe TRBD1 (5 bases). Sample: CD4+ T cells from blood. The receptor comes from a human donor in good health. The DNA of the CDR3 is TGCGCCAGCAGCCAAGTGTTGGTCAGGGCGGGAACTGAGGCTTTCTTT. It codes for CASSQVLVRAGTEAFF.